A selection of T cell receptor beta chains follows, all from one sample in a study of T cell repertoires in cytomegalovirus infection. TCRdb re-called the reads through MiXCR, storing one row per CDR3 protein. The sample yields roughly 920,000 distinct CDR3 sequences, 30% to 40% seen once. The antigens for these receptors are not known. This specimen was cultured CD8+ T cells from PBMCs, taken from culture after CMV antigen stimulation. The receptors were gathered from a human donor in good health (CMV status not recorded). Some clones in this sample may be carry-over from other donors' samples. Each CDR3 is given with its conserved first and last residue. The D gene is left open where the match is weak. The listing skips clone size in some rows; elsewhere it reads once, few, many or a size class.

clone size: -; J gene: TRBJ2-3; D gene: TRBD1; CDR3 length: 16; V gene: TRBV7-9; CDR3 protein: CASRYPGQGVTDTQYF; CDR3 DNA: TGTGCCAGCAGGTACCCAGGACAGGGGGTAACAGATACGCAGTATTTT
clone size: few; J gene: TRBJ2-3; D gene: -; CDR3 length: 18; V gene: TRBV7-9; CDR3 protein: CASSPTGWGREGPDTQYF; CDR3 DNA: TGTGCCAGCAGCCCGACGGGTTGGGGTAGGGAAGGTCCAGATACGCAGTATTTT
clone size: -; J gene: TRBJ2-1; D gene: -; CDR3 length: 15; V gene: TRBV23-1; CDR3 protein: CASSQPSRGADEQFF; CDR3 DNA: TGCGCCAGCAGTCAACCTAGCAGGGGGGCCGATGAGCAGTTCTTC
clone size: -; J gene: TRBJ2-4; D gene: -; CDR3 length: 11; V gene: TRBV5-1; CDR3 protein: CASSDKNIQYF; CDR3 DNA: TGCGCCAGCAGCGACAAAAACATTCAGTACTTC
clone size: -; J gene: TRBJ2-1; D gene: -; CDR3 length: 16; V gene: TRBV15; CDR3 protein: CATSRTGSSFYNEQFF; CDR3 DNA: TGTGCCACCAGCAGAACAGGGTCCTCTTTCTACAATGAGCAGTTCTTC
clone size: -; J gene: TRBJ1-1; D gene: -; CDR3 length: 15; V gene: TRBV15; CDR3 protein: CATSRDLGGSTEAFF; CDR3 DNA: TGTGCCACCAGCAGAGATTTGGGGGGGAGCACTGAAGCTTTCTTT
clone size: once; J gene: TRBJ2-2; D gene: -; CDR3 length: 15; V gene: TRBV4-1; CDR3 protein: CASSQSAGGIGELFF; CDR3 DNA: TGCGCCAGCAGCCAGTCTGCCGGGGGTATCGGGGAGCTGTTTTTT
clone size: -; J gene: TRBJ1-2; D gene: -; CDR3 length: 14; V gene: TRBV12-3/TRBV12-4; CDR3 protein: CASSRATANYGYTF; CDR3 DNA: TGTGCCAGCAGCCGGGCGACAGCCAACTATGGCTACACCTTC
clone size: many; J gene: TRBJ2-3; D gene: TRBD2; CDR3 length: 17; V gene: TRBV7-9; CDR3 protein: CASSPGLAGSSGDTQYF; CDR3 DNA: TGTGCCAGCAGCCCTGGACTAGCGGGGTCAAGTGGGGATACGCAGTATTTT
clone size: once; J gene: TRBJ2-2; D gene: -; CDR3 length: 16; V gene: TRBV5-6; CDR3 protein: CASSLASGLHTGELFF; CDR3 DNA: TGTGCCAGCAGCTTGGCCTCGGGGCTCCACACCGGGGAGCTGTTTTTT
clone size: -; J gene: TRBJ2-3; D gene: TRBD2; CDR3 length: 15; V gene: TRBV12-3/TRBV12-4; CDR3 protein: CASSSPAGVVDTQYF; CDR3 DNA: TGTGCCAGCAGTAGCCCGGCGGGGGTGGTAGATACGCAGTATTTT
clone size: few; J gene: TRBJ1-2; D gene: TRBD1; CDR3 length: 14; V gene: TRBV20-1; CDR3 protein: CSARPDRAVVGYTF; CDR3 DNA: TGCAGTGCTAGGCCCGACAGGGCAGTTGTGGGCTACACCTTC
clone size: -; J gene: TRBJ1-5; D gene: TRBD1; CDR3 length: 16; V gene: TRBV19; CDR3 protein: CASSLIMGQINQPQHF; CDR3 DNA: TGTGCCAGTAGTCTAATCATGGGACAGATTAATCAGCCCCAGCATTTT
clone size: -; J gene: TRBJ2-7; D gene: TRBD1; CDR3 length: 14; V gene: TRBV5-6; CDR3 protein: CASSAGDRGLEQYF; CDR3 DNA: TGTGCCAGCAGCGCGGGGGACAGGGGGCTCGAGCAGTACTTC
clone size: few; J gene: TRBJ2-1; D gene: -; CDR3 length: 15; V gene: TRBV2; CDR3 protein: CAIFSTVPSYNEQFF; CDR3 DNA: TGTGCCATCTTCTCGACAGTTCCCTCCTACAATGAGCAGTTCTTC
clone size: -; J gene: TRBJ2-5; D gene: -; CDR3 length: 14; V gene: TRBV7-6; CDR3 protein: CASSPEVGQETQYF; CDR3 DNA: TGTGCCAGCAGCCCGGAGGTTGGGCAAGAGACCCAGTACTTC
clone size: -; J gene: TRBJ1-5; D gene: TRBD1; CDR3 length: 17; V gene: TRBV19; CDR3 protein: CASKRKPGQGFNQPQHF; CDR3 DNA: TGTGCCAGTAAGAGGAAACCGGGACAGGGATTTAATCAGCCCCAGCATTTT
clone size: -; J gene: TRBJ2-1; D gene: TRBD1; CDR3 length: 15; V gene: TRBV12-3/TRBV12-4; CDR3 protein: CASSPGTGGIDEQFF; CDR3 DNA: TGTGCCAGCAGCCCCGGGACAGGGGGTATCGATGAGCAGTTCTTC
clone size: few; J gene: TRBJ2-1; D gene: -; CDR3 length: 15; V gene: TRBV6-1; CDR3 protein: CASSKEEDPYNEQFF; CDR3 DNA: TGTGCCAGCAGTAAAGAAGAAGACCCCTACAATGAGCAGTTCTTC
clone size: -; J gene: TRBJ1-2; D gene: -; CDR3 length: 12; V gene: TRBV10-3; CDR3 protein: CAIKTANYGYTF; CDR3 DNA: TGTGCCATCAAAACAGCTAACTATGGCTACACCTTC
clone size: many; J gene: TRBJ2-3; D gene: TRBD1; CDR3 length: 15; V gene: TRBV7-8; CDR3 protein: CASSWARTGSDTQYF; CDR3 DNA: TGTGCCAGCAGTTGGGCGAGGACAGGGTCAGATACGCAGTATTTT
clone size: -; J gene: TRBJ1-1; D gene: -; CDR3 length: 15; V gene: TRBV7-9; CDR3 protein: CASSRQVGGNTEAFF; CDR3 DNA: TGTGCCAGCAGCCGGCAGGTCGGGGGAAACACTGAAGCTTTCTTT
clone size: -; J gene: TRBJ2-5; D gene: -; CDR3 length: 11; V gene: TRBV5-4; CDR3 protein: CAFGMRETQYF; CDR3 DNA: TGTGCCTTCGGGATGCGGGAGACCCAGTACTTC
clone size: -; J gene: TRBJ2-5; D gene: TRBD1; CDR3 length: 16; V gene: TRBV25-1; CDR3 protein: CASSSRRDSTQETQYF; CDR3 DNA: TGTGCCAGCAGTTCCCGTCGGGACAGCACCCAAGAGACCCAGTACTTC
clone size: few; J gene: TRBJ2-1; D gene: TRBD1; CDR3 length: 12; V gene: TRBV13; CDR3 protein: CASSTGQPEVFF; CDR3 DNA: TGTGCCAGCAGCACGGGACAGCCTGAGGTGTTCTTC
clone size: -; J gene: TRBJ1-1; D gene: TRBD1; CDR3 length: 15; V gene: TRBV29-1; CDR3 protein: CSVVSTGTGSPEAFF; CDR3 DNA: TGCAGCGTTGTCTCCACCGGGACAGGGAGTCCCGAAGCTTTCTTT
clone size: -; J gene: TRBJ1-6; D gene: -; CDR3 length: 15; V gene: TRBV5-5; CDR3 protein: CASSFSHSFMSPLHF; CDR3 DNA: TGTGCCAGCAGCTTTAGCCACAGCTTCATGTCACCCCTCCACTTT
clone size: -; J gene: TRBJ2-3; D gene: -; CDR3 length: 16; V gene: TRBV6-6; CDR3 protein: CASSYGGTTSTDTQYF; CDR3 DNA: TGTGCCAGCAGTTACGGGGGGACAACGAGCACAGATACGCAGTATTTT
clone size: -; J gene: TRBJ2-1; D gene: TRBD1; CDR3 length: 11; V gene: TRBV6-1; CDR3 protein: CASKQGNEQFF; CDR3 DNA: TGTGCCAGCAAACAGGGGAATGAGCAGTTCTTC
clone size: few; J gene: TRBJ1-2; D gene: -; CDR3 length: 15; V gene: TRBV27; CDR3 protein: CASSFRPVGGYGYTF; CDR3 DNA: TGTGCCAGCAGTTTCAGGCCGGTGGGGGGCTATGGCTACACCTTC
clone size: many; J gene: TRBJ2-5; D gene: -; CDR3 length: 14; V gene: TRBV27; CDR3 protein: CASSLRGYQETQYF; CDR3 DNA: TGTGCCAGCAGTTTGCGTGGGTACCAAGAGACCCAGTACTTC
clone size: few; J gene: TRBJ2-2; D gene: -; CDR3 length: 15; V gene: TRBV9; CDR3 protein: CASSVEQKVTGELFF; CDR3 DNA: TGTGCCAGCAGCGTTGAACAGAAGGTGACCGGGGAGCTGTTTTTT
clone size: -; J gene: TRBJ2-1; D gene: TRBD2; CDR3 length: 14; V gene: TRBV6-5; CDR3 protein: CASSYSGGAHEQFF; CDR3 DNA: TGTGCCAGCAGTTATAGCGGGGGGGCCCATGAGCAGTTCTTC
clone size: -; J gene: TRBJ2-3; D gene: TRBD2; CDR3 length: 18; V gene: TRBV3-1; CDR3 protein: CASSQDGGLAASTDTQYF; CDR3 DNA: TGTGCCAGCAGCCAAGATGGCGGACTAGCGGCTAGCACAGATACGCAGTATTTT
clone size: few; J gene: TRBJ2-3; D gene: TRBD2; CDR3 length: 17; V gene: TRBV7-8; CDR3 protein: CASSLAFRTSSTDTQYF; CDR3 DNA: TGTGCCAGCAGCTTAGCTTTTCGGACTAGCTCTACAGATACGCAGTATTTT
clone size: -; J gene: TRBJ2-3; D gene: TRBD1; CDR3 length: 16; V gene: TRBV5-4; CDR3 protein: CASSRLGQGYTDTQYF; CDR3 DNA: TGTGCCAGCAGCCGACTGGGACAGGGATATACAGATACGCAGTATTTT
clone size: few; J gene: TRBJ1-2; D gene: -; CDR3 length: 15; V gene: TRBV27; CDR3 protein: CASSLSSAAPVGYTF; CDR3 DNA: TGTGCCAGCAGTTTATCGTCGGCCGCTCCCGTGGGCTACACCTTC
clone size: -; J gene: TRBJ1-2; D gene: -; CDR3 length: 15; V gene: TRBV29-1; CDR3 protein: CSVVFVTGPNYGYTF; CDR3 DNA: TGCAGCGTTGTATTTGTAACGGGACCTAACTATGGCTACACCTTC
clone size: -; J gene: TRBJ1-1; D gene: -; CDR3 length: 13; V gene: TRBV24-1; CDR3 protein: CATREGGNTEAFF; CDR3 DNA: TGTGCCACCAGGGAGGGGGGAAACACTGAAGCTTTCTTT
clone size: few; J gene: TRBJ1-2; D gene: -; CDR3 length: 14; V gene: TRBV6-2/TRBV6-3; CDR3 protein: CASSYLGGNYGYTF; CDR3 DNA: TGTGCCAGCAGTTACCTGGGGGGGAACTATGGCTACACCTTC
clone size: -; J gene: TRBJ2-5; D gene: -; CDR3 length: 10; V gene: TRBV15; CDR3 protein: CATSRGYLPF; CDR3 DNA: TGTGCCACCAGCAGAGGATACCTCCCTTTC
clone size: few; J gene: TRBJ1-1; D gene: -; CDR3 length: 15; V gene: TRBV19; CDR3 protein: CASSAWDLLDTEAFF; CDR3 DNA: TGTGCCAGTAGTGCCTGGGACCTCCTGGACACTGAAGCTTTCTTT
clone size: -; J gene: TRBJ2-5; D gene: -; CDR3 length: 15; V gene: TRBV20-1; CDR3 protein: CSARRRGAPLETQYF; CDR3 DNA: TGCAGTGCTAGACGAAGGGGGGCCCCTTTAGAGACCCAGTACTTC
clone size: -; J gene: TRBJ2-7; D gene: -; CDR3 length: 12; V gene: TRBV6-5; CDR3 protein: CASVGGPNEQYF; CDR3 DNA: TGTGCCAGCGTGGGAGGCCCCAACGAGCAGTACTTC
clone size: -; J gene: TRBJ2-1; D gene: TRBD2; CDR3 length: 13; V gene: TRBV15; CDR3 protein: CATSHRGGHEQFF; CDR3 DNA: TGTGCCACCAGCCATCGGGGGGGCCATGAGCAGTTCTTC